The 31 T cell receptor beta chains below all came from one sample that was sequenced in a study of metastatic and nonmetastatic thyroid tumors. With MiXCR, TCRdb called clones anew from the PCR reads. This table holds over 25,000 clones, about 15% found once. Every patient underwent thyroid surgery untreated. The source material was blood. These receptors were collected from a male donor with papillary thyroid cancer or a benign thyroid nodule (not recorded which). Some clones in this sample may be carry-over from other donors' samples.

This clone has ten or more counts. The J gene is TRBJ1-4, the V gene TRBV6-1, with D unclear. V lost 8 bases and J 1 base, leaving 11 bases between the germline ends. The CDR3 loop spans 14 amino acids. Germline V CDR1 and CDR2: MNHNS, SASEGT. The CDR3 protein is CASALWETNEKLFF. Written as DNA, the CDR3 is TGTGCCAGCGCTTTATGGGAAACTAATGAAAAACTGTTTTTT.

This clone was found many times. The chain carries TRBV27 and TRBJ2-3, with D perhaps assigned TRBD1 or TRBD2 (5 bases each). V shed 3 bases and J shed 5 bases, with 15 bases lying between them. The CDR3 extends over 15 amino acids. Germline values: CDR1 MNHEY, CDR2 SMNVEV (reference sequence). In DNA, the CDR3 is TGTGCCAGCAGTTTTCGGGACGCCGAGAAAGATACGCAGTATTTT. The encoded protein is CASSFRDAEKDTQYF.

With respect to this clone: A much more abundant neighbour one base away suggests this may be a read error. The genes are TRBV10-3 and TRBJ1-1, with 9 nucleotides matching TRBD1. Germline V CDR1 and CDR2: ENHRY, SYGVKD. Germline trimming cut 9 bases from V and 4 bases from J; bases unmatched to any gene: 6. This CDR3 comprises 13 residues. The CDR3 sequence is CAIHRGPGTEAFF. The CDR3 DNA follows: TGTGCCATACACAGGGGGCCAGGCACTGAAGCTTTCTTT.

This clone was observed at least ten times. Given a much more abundant clone one base away, this may be a read error. The chain uses TRBV6-1 and TRBJ2-1, with 8 bases aligning to TRBD2. Looked up from germline, CDR1 is MNHNS and CDR2 is SASEGT. The CDR3 contains 15 residues. CDR3: CASRRLASGYDEQFF. The CDR3 DNA is TGTGCCAGCAGGCGACTAGCGAGCGGCTACGATGAGCAGTTCTTC.

Worth noting for this clone: The junction differs from germline at one of its ends, possibly a read error. The rearrangement uses TRBV6-6 and TRBJ2-2; 7 nucleotides align to TRBD2. From germline, CDR1 is MNHNY and CDR2 SVGAGI (reference sequence). The CDR3 sequence is 18 residues long. Here the CDR3 reads CASSYSNSGYPNTWELFF. The CDR3, as DNA: TGTGCCAGCAGTTACTCGAATAGCGGGTATCCGAACACCTGGGAGCTGTTTTTT.

This clone was found many times. The gene calls are TRBV29-1 and TRBJ1-3, with D uncertain. CDR1 is SQVTM, CDR2 ANQGSEA, per germline. V lost 5 bases and J 4 bases, leaving 18 bases between the germline ends. The length of the CDR3 is 15 residues. The CDR3 DNA is TGCAGCGTTATCGAATCCGGGAGCACAGGAAACACCATATATTTT. Encoded protein: CSVIESGSTGNTIYF.

This clone has only a few counts. A much larger clone is a single base away; this may be a read error. V and J are TRBV12-3 or TRBV12-4 and TRBJ2-5; perhaps TRBD2 as D (5 bases). The CDR3 contains 16 residues. The CDR3 here is CASSLRRTPKGEIQYF. CDR3 in DNA: TGTGCCAGCAGTTTACGCCGAACCCCAAAGGGAGAGATCCAGTACTTC.

This clone was picked up many times. The V gene is TRBV2, the J gene TRBJ1-2; D possibly corresponds to TRBD1 (5 bases). The CDR3 extends over 12 amino acids. Germline CDR1 SNHLY, CDR2 FYNNEI. Trimming pared 11 bases from V and 4 bases from J, leaving 14 bases between. The CDR3 spells CAAWQGLYGYTF. The CDR3 nucleotides are TGTGCCGCTTGGCAGGGTCTCTATGGCTACACCTTC.

There are many counts of this clone. The V gene is TRBV6-2 or TRBV6-3, the J gene TRBJ2-1; 14 bases are a match to TRBD2. Germline values: CDR1 MNHEY, CDR2 SVGEGT. Unmatched junction bases numbered 3, after V lost 3 bases and J lost 8 bases. The CDR3 contains 15 residues. The CDR3 loop reads CASSYGTSGSDEQFF. Here the CDR3 DNA reads TGTGCCAGCAGTTATGGGACTAGCGGGAGCGATGAGCAGTTCTTC.

At least ten counts were recorded for this clone. The V call is TRBV12-3 or TRBV12-4, the J call TRBJ2-5; a weak D match, TRBD2 (5 bases). V was cut by 6 bases and J by 5 bases, with 19 bases left in between. The CDR3 length is 15 residues. The CDR3 bases are TGTGCCAGCAGCCCCGCCCGGGGTTGGGAGGAGACCCAGTACTTC. It yields the protein CASSPARGWEETQYF.

The chain recombines TRBV3-1 with TRBJ1-1; 9 bases map to TRBD1. CDR3 size: 16 residues. V was clipped by 5 bases and J by 2 bases; unmatched bases: 9. Germline V CDR1 and CDR2: LGHDT, YNNKEL (reference sequence). The CDR3 sequence is CASSIGTGTFNTEAFF. As DNA, the CDR3 is TGTGCCAGCAGCATCGGGACAGGGACTTTTAACACTGAAGCTTTCTTT.

This clone has ten or more counts. The sample contains more than one DNA sequence encoding this CDR3. The V call is TRBV6-1, the J call TRBJ2-3; D not resolved. From germline, CDR1 is MNHNS and CDR2 SASEGT. V gave up 5 bases and J gave up 4 bases, with 16 bases separating them. The CDR3 totals 15 residues. The CDR3 here is CASSPLRGDADTQYF. CDR3 DNA sequence: TGTGCCAGCAGTCCCCTTAGAGGAGATGCAGATACGCAGTATTTT.

At least ten counts were recorded for this clone. V is TRBV19 and J is TRBJ2-4, with TRBD1 matching 7 bases. The CDR3 consists of 14 residues. Germline V gene lookup returns CDR1 LNHDA and CDR2 SQIVND (reference sequence). The ends lost 7 bases at V and 1 base at J; junction bases unmatched: 4. The CDR3 sequence is CASNPDRAKNIQYF. The CDR3 DNA is TGTGCCAGTAATCCGGACAGGGCCAAAAACATTCAGTACTTC.

This clone has ten or more counts. V usage is TRBV27 and J usage is TRBJ2-2; weak D call: TRBD2 (5 bases). Trimming shortened V by 5 bases and J by 5 bases, and 21 bases separated the two germline ends. CDR3 length equals 17 residues. Germline lookup yields CDR1 MNHEY and CDR2 SMNVEV (reference sequence). CDR3 amino acids: CASSPSRGLAETGELFF. In DNA form, the CDR3 reads TGTGCCAGCAGTCCCTCTCGTGGGCTAGCCGAGACCGGGGAGCTGTTTTTT.

This clone was observed many times. The chain links TRBV7-3 to TRBJ2-3; D unclear. Deletions cut 2 bases from V and 4 bases from J, with 10 bases between. Germline values: CDR1 SGHTA, CDR2 FQGTGA. This CDR3 is 14 amino acids long. CDR3: CASSLSPSADTQYF. CDR3 nucleotides: TGTGCCAGCAGCTTATCCCCCAGTGCAGATACGCAGTATTTT.

For the CDR3, the DNA is TGCAGTGCTAGAGACGGACTAGCGGGGGTCAATACGCAGTATTTT. Encoded protein: CSARDGLAGVNTQYF. This chain links TRBV20-1 with TRBJ2-3, with TRBD2 matching over 13 bases. The ends lost 0 bases at V and 7 bases at J; junction bases unmatched: 4. Germline V lookup: CDR1 DFQATT, CDR2 SNEGSKA (reference sequence). The CDR3 runs to 15 residues.

Ten or more counts support this clone. This chain uses TRBV2 with TRBJ2-3; tentatively, D is TRBD2 (5 bases). This CDR3 contains 17 residues. V was pared by 7 bases and J by 0 bases, with 20 bases between. Germline CDR1 reads SNHLY; CDR2 reads FYNNEI. DNA of the CDR3: TGTGCCAGCAAAAGAGAGGACTTCACTTCTAGCACAGATACGCAGTATTTT. Its protein is CASKREDFTSSTDTQYF.

The chain joins TRBV7-9 to TRBJ1-2, with TRBD1 as a possible D gene (5 bases). V dropped 1 base and J dropped 0 bases, with 9 bases sitting between them. Germline CDR1 SEHNR, CDR2 FQNEAQ (reference sequence). The CDR3 length is 15 residues. Here the CDR3 reads CASSLVDIANYGYTF. CDR3 nucleotide sequence: TGTGCCAGCAGCTTAGTGGACATAGCTAACTATGGCTACACCTTC.

This clone was detected many times. V is TRBV9 and J is TRBJ1-4, with D possibly being TRBD1 (6 bases). V lost 4 bases and J lost 7, with 17 bases in between. CDR1 is SGDLS, CDR2 YYNGEE, per germline. There are 15 residues in the CDR3. This CDR3 is CASSKYWGAVEKLFF. CDR3 in DNA: TGTGCCAGCAGCAAATATTGGGGGGCAGTTGAAAAACTGTTTTTT. Combining the CDR3 with reference TRBV9 and TRBJ1-4 gives the whole variable domain DSGVTQTPKHLITATGQRVTLRCSPRSGDLSVYWYQQSLDQGLQFLIQYYNGEERAKGNILERFSAQQFPDLHSELNLSSLELGDSALYFCASSKYWGAVEKLFFGSGTQLSVL.

The sample holds many counts of this clone. The V call is TRBV7-9, the J call TRBJ2-7; 9 bases line up with TRBD1. J was trimmed by 5 bases and V by 2 bases; bases with no gene match: 7. The CDR3 extends over 15 amino acids. CDR1 and CDR2 (germline): SEHNR, FQNEAQ (reference sequence). This CDR3 is CASSLYPGQGDEQYF. CDR3 DNA: TGTGCCAGCAGCTTATACCCGGGACAGGGAGACGAGCAGTACTTC.

This clone was detected ten times or more. The sample contains more than one DNA sequence encoding this CDR3. This chain uses TRBV19 with TRBJ2-7, with 7 bases identical to TRBD1. With 9 bases clipped from V and 2 bases from J, the junction kept 16 bases outside the gene matches. From germline, CDR1 is LNHDA and CDR2 SQIVND (reference sequence). The CDR3 consists of 16 residues. This CDR3 reads CASRPASGTDAYEQYF. The CDR3 DNA sequence: TGTGCCAGCCGACCCGCCTCCGGGACAGACGCCTACGAGCAGTACTTC.

A remark on this clone: A read error may produce the germline difference seen at one junction end. The chain links TRBV28 to TRBJ1-6; 8 positions match TRBD1. Germline-derived CDR1 and CDR2 are MDHEN and SYDVKM. The CDR3 consists of 15 residues. The CDR3 DNA is TGTGCCAGCAGTAGCACGGGACAGGATAATTCACACCTCCACTTT. Amino acid sequence: CASSSTGQDNSHLHF. Complete variable domain (other parts from reference TRBV28 and TRBJ1-6): DVKVTQSSRYLVKRTGEKVFLECVQDMDHENMFWYRQDPGLGLRLIYFSYDVKMKEKGDIPEGYSVSREKKERFSLILESASTNQTSMYLCASSSTGQDNSHLHFGNGTRLTVT.

This clone appeared many times. Other DNA sequences in this sample translate to the same CDR3. The rearrangement links TRBV30 to TRBJ1-5, with D tentatively TRBD1 (6 bases). The CDR3 has 13 residues. The V end lost 2 bases, the J end lost 4 bases, and 9 bases lay between the germline ends. Germline assignment: CDR1 GTSNPN and CDR2 SVGIG (reference sequence). The CDR3 nucleotides read TGTGCCTGGAGTAGGACAGATAATCAGCCCCAGCATTTT. Its translation: CAWSRTDNQPQHF.

This clone was observed many times. The chain couples TRBV15 to TRBJ1-1; no firm D call. This CDR3 contains 13 residues. Germline V lookup: CDR1 LNHNV, CDR2 YYDKDF (reference sequence). V lost 0 bases and J lost 2, with 4 bases in between. CDR3 sequence: CATSRDPNTEAFF. As DNA, the CDR3 is TGTGCCACCAGCAGAGATCCAAACACTGAAGCTTTCTTT.

V is TRBV7-6 and J is TRBJ2-3; 7 bases agree with TRBD2. This CDR3 comprises 16 residues. The germline V gene encodes CDR1 SGHVS and CDR2 FNYEAQ. V gave up 5 bases and J gave up 2 bases; unmatched junction bases: 10. CDR3 DNA sequence: TGTGCCAGCAGCGATTGGGGACTACTTAACACAGATACGCAGTATTTT. Encoded protein: CASSDWGLLNTDTQYF. Drawing the rest from reference TRBV7-6 and TRBJ2-3, the complete variable domain is GAGVSQSPRYKVTKRGQDVALRCDPISGHVSLYWYRQALGQGPEFLTYFNYEAQQDKSGLPNDRFSAERPEGSISTLTIQRTEQRDSAMYRCASSDWGLLNTDTQYFGPGTRLTVL.

This clone came up many times. The chain is built from TRBV4-2 and TRBJ2-3; the D is unclear. CDR3 size: 14 residues. The V and J ends lost 3 bases and 3 bases respectively, with 10 bases between them. Germline V gene data show CDR1 as LGHNA and CDR2 as YNFKEQ. The CDR3: CASSQILGTDTQYF. CDR3 bases: TGTGCCAGCAGCCAGATCCTAGGGACAGATACGCAGTATTTT.

Many counts were recorded for this clone. The chain has TRBV7-9 and TRBJ1-3; no reliable D call. Germline V gene lookup returns CDR1 SEHNR and CDR2 FQNEAQ (reference sequence). Trimming removed 4 bases from V and 0 bases from J, with 7 bases in between. CDR3 length: 14 amino acids. CDR3 DNA: TGTGCCAGCAGCTCGGGGAGCTCTGGAAACACCATATATTTT. As protein: CASSSGSSGNTIYF. Using reference TRBV7-9 and TRBJ1-3 for the parts outside the CDR3, the full variable domain is DTGVSQNPRHKITKRGQNVTFRCDPISEHNRLYWYRQTLGQGPEFLTYFQNEAQLEKSRLLSDRFSAERPKGSFSTLEIQRTEQGDSAMYLCASSSGSSGNTIYFGEGSWLTVV.

Only a few counts were recorded for this clone. CDR3 sequence reads: CASSYTRWGVYEQYF. As DNA, the CDR3 is TGTGCCAGCAGTTACACTCGTTGGGGGGTCTACGAGCAGTACTTC. The genes are TRBV6-6 and TRBJ2-7; TRBD2 is a possible D gene (6 bases). From germline, CDR1 is MNHNY and CDR2 SVGAGI (reference sequence). The V gene lost 2 bases and the J gene lost 3 bases, with 14 bases spanning the gap. The CDR3 spans 15 residues.

The table lists this clone with many counts. CDR3 loop: CSARGRQPNIQYF. DNA for the CDR3: TGCAGTGCAAGGGGGCGACAGCCAAACATTCAGTACTTC. The V call is TRBV20-1, the J call TRBJ2-4, with 7 positions matching TRBD1. CDR3 length equals 13 residues. The germline CDR1 and CDR2 sequences are DFQATT and SNEGSKA (reference sequence). Trimming at V came to 6 bases and at J to 6 bases, leaving 8 bases not matched to a gene.

This clone showed up many times. V usage is TRBV2 and J usage is TRBJ2-5, with 9 bases identical to TRBD1. Germline values: CDR1 SNHLY, CDR2 FYNNEI. This CDR3 contains 14 residues. Germline trimming cut 7 bases from V and 6 bases from J; bases unmatched to any gene: 9. CDR3 coding DNA: TGTGCCAGCAACCCCACAGGGGGCGGCCAGACCCAGTACTTC. This codes for CASNPTGGGQTQYF.

The chain combines TRBV4-1 with TRBJ2-2; 7 bases are a match to TRBD2. The junction had 2 bases not matched to a gene; V was cut back by 4 bases and J by 3 bases. The CDR3 has 14 amino acids. The germline gives CDR1 MGHRA, CDR2 YSYEKL. CDR3 sequence: CASSPGLDTGELFF. CDR3 nucleotides: TGCGCCAGCAGCCCCGGACTAGACACCGGGGAGCTGTTTTTT.